Presented here are 7 T cell receptor beta chains from one specimen sequenced in a study of T cell responses to AZD1222 COVID-19 vaccine. Clones were read by immunoSEQ multiplex PCR, and TCRdb kept only the in-frame ones, dropping some. The table includes almost 70,000 clones, less than 90% detected once. The material sequenced was peripheral blood, taken 28 days after the second AZD1222 dose. The source of these receptors is an adult who received the AZD1222 COVID-19 vaccine.

The chain's CDR3 is CASSPPGGGDTEAFF. CDR3 sequence (DNA): TGTGCCAGCTCACCACCGGGAGGCGGGGACACTGAAGCTTTCTTT. The chain uses TRBV18 and TRBJ1-1; D gene unclear. The CDR3 length is 15 residues. Looked up from germline, CDR1 is KGHSH and CDR2 is LQKENI. The V gene lost 0 bases and the J gene lost 3 bases, with 11 bases spanning the gap.

The V call is TRBV5-4, the J call TRBJ2-6; either TRBD1 or TRBD2 may supply D (6 bases each). The CDR3 has 17 amino acids. V was pared by 0 bases and J by 6 bases, with 16 bases between. CDR1 is SGHNT and CDR2 is YYREEE in the germline V gene (reference sequence). CDR3 sequence reads: CASSLAGRTAQANVLTF. CDR3 sequence (DNA): TGTGCCAGCAGCTTGGCTGGGAGGACAGCTCAGGCCAACGTCCTGACTTTC.

This chain links TRBV3-1 (or the pseudogene TRBV3-2) with TRBJ2-1, with D possibly matching TRBD2 (6 bases). Deletions cut 0 bases from V and 10 bases from J, with 10 bases between. The germline V gene has CDR1 LGHDT and CDR2 YNNKEL (reference sequence). The CDR3 length is 13 residues. Here the CDR3 reads CASSQDWGEEQFF. As DNA, the CDR3 is TGTGCCAGCAGCCAAGATTGGGGGGAGGAGCAGTTCTTC.

This chain uses TRBV5-6 with TRBJ1-2, with 7 bases aligning to TRBD1. J gave up 3 bases and V 2 bases, and 7 bases lay outside the gene matches. The V gene's germline CDR1 is SGHDT and CDR2 YYEEEE. CDR3 length: 15 residues. The CDR3 coding sequence is TGTGCCAGCAGCTTCCGGGACAGATCCTACTATGGCTACACCTTC. It specifies CASSFRDRSYYGYTF.

The chain combines TRBV2 with TRBJ2-6; possible D gene TRBD1, 5 bases. Germline CDR1 reads SNHLY; CDR2 reads FYNNEI. The length of the CDR3 is 16 residues. Deletions cut 6 bases from V and 1 base from J, with 13 bases between. The CDR3 loop reads CASRWARGSGANVLTF. For the CDR3, the DNA is TGTGCCAGCAGGTGGGCAAGGGGTTCTGGGGCCAACGTCCTGACTTTC.

The chain links TRBV20-1 to TRBJ1-2; D ambiguous. CDR3 size: 11 residues. Trimming stripped 4 bases from V and 6 bases from J, with 9 bases between. CDR1 and CDR2 from the germline V gene are DFQATT and SNEGSKA (reference sequence). CDR3 amino acids: CSAKEIHGYTF. CDR3 coding DNA: TGCAGTGCTAAAGAGATCCATGGCTACACCTTC.

The chain recombines TRBV7-2 with TRBJ1-2, with D perhaps matching TRBD1 (6 bases). The CDR3 has 14 amino acids. Germline V lookup: CDR1 SGHTA, CDR2 FQGNSA. The germline V and J ends were trimmed by 5 bases and 7 bases, with 17 bases remaining between them. CDR3 nucleotide sequence: TGTGCCAGCAGCACCCACACAGGGATTGGTGGCTACACCTTC. Protein: CASSTHTGIGGYTF. Looking up the rest from reference TRBV7-2 and TRBJ1-2 gives the full variable domain: GAGVSQSPSNKVTEKGKDVELRCDPISGHTALYWYRQSLGQGLEFLIYFQGNSAPDKSGLPSDRFSAERTGGSVSTLTIQRTQQEDSAVYLCASSTHTGIGGYTFGSGTRLTVV.